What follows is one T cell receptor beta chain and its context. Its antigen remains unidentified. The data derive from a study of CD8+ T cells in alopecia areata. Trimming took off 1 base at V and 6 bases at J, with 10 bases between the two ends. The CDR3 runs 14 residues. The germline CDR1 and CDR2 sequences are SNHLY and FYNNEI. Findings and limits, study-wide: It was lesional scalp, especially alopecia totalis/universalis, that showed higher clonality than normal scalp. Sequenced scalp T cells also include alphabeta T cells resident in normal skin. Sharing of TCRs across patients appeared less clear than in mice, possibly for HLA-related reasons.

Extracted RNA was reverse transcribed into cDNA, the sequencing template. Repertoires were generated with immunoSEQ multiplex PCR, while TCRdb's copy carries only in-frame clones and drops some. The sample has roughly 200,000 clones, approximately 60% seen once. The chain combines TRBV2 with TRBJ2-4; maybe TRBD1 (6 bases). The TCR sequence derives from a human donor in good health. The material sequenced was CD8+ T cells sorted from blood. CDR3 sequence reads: CASSEDRDGNIQYF. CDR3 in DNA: TGTGCCAGCAGTGAAGACAGGGACGGAAACATTCAGTACTTC.